This TCR beta chain emerged from a study of cytomegalovirus exposure and HLA in healthy donors. Across the study: Around 81% of around 400 genotyped donors fell in the Caucasian-associated ancestry cluster.

Study-level points and caveats: When the data were analyzed later, several of the most significant clusters appeared to be linked to common viral pathogens. Later work found most CMV-associated TCR beta chains apparently HLA-restricted.

The PCR employed 60 Vbeta primers together with 13 Jbeta primers. Measured with immunoSEQ multiplex PCR; TCRdb has only the in-frame clones, and not every one. The repertoire holds roughly 180,000 clones, with over 80% as singletons. A few counts support this clone. What it binds is not known. Input material: PBMCs. The receptor's source is a man aged 35 to 55 in good health and CMV-seronegative.

This CDR3 is CATSIRGTGTYEQYF. The CDR3 bases are TGTGCCACCAGCATCCGGGGGACAGGGACCTACGAGCAGTACTTC. The chain recombines TRBV15 with TRBJ2-7; TRBD1 matches 9 bases. This CDR3 is built from 15 residues. The J segment lost 2 bases and the V segment lost 4 bases, leaving 6 bases of the junction unmatched. CDR1 is LNHNV, CDR2 YYDKDF, per germline (reference sequence).